These 22 T cell receptor beta chains came from one sample sequenced in a study of CD8 T cells in ankylosing spondylitis (dated by TCRdb to 2015 to 2018). The library came from 5' RACE. The sample was run on an Illumina HiSeq 2500. In TCRdb, the public reads were trimmed at Q25 with fastp and aligned with MiXCR, with productive beta chains retained. Duplicate CDR3 protein sequences are folded into a single record with the most common DNA and genes. Within this sample are fewer than 350,000 distinct CDR3 sequences, with 11% of them counted one time only. The ten largest clones represent roughly 9% of the sample. The source material was blood, either unsorted or a sorted T cell fraction (not recorded which). The receptors were gathered from a female donor with ankylosing spondylitis or in good health (not recorded which).

This clonotype occurred many times. J is TRBJ1-5 and V is TRBV20-1, with TRBD1 identical over 9 bases. Trimming removed 2 bases from V and 1 base from J; junction bases left unmatched: 15. CDR3 length equals 19 residues. Germline-derived CDR1 and CDR2 are DFQATT and SNEGSKA (reference sequence). The CDR3 region has the DNA TGCAGTGCTAGAAACAGGGGGCCAAAGGGGGGTGAGAGCAATCAGCCCCAGCATTTT. Protein: CSARNRGPKGGESNQPQHF.

This clonotype was recorded many times. The chain combines TRBV5-1 with TRBJ2-1; perhaps TRBD2 as D (6 bases). Per germline, CDR1 SGHRS and CDR2 YFSETQ. V was trimmed by 10 bases and J by 0 bases, leaving 14 bases between them. The CDR3 totals 14 residues. The CDR3 protein is CAVSSGSSYNEQFF. The CDR3 DNA is TGCGCCGTCAGTAGCGGCAGCTCCTACAATGAGCAGTTCTTC.

This clonotype has at least ten counts. The chain has TRBV14 and TRBJ2-5; D uncertain. Germline-derived CDR1 and CDR2 are SGHDN and FVKESK. Trimming cost V 0 bases and J 7 bases, with 18 bases left between them. The CDR3 is 16 amino acids. The CDR3 is CASSQEKIANLATQYF. The DNA for the CDR3 is TGTGCCAGCAGCCAAGAGAAGATCGCTAACCTCGCGACCCAGTACTTC.

This clonotype was counted at least ten times. The J gene is TRBJ2-1, the V gene TRBV20-1; D is perhaps TRBD2 (6 bases). CDR1 is DFQATT, CDR2 SNEGSKA, per germline (reference sequence). This CDR3 is built from 18 residues. Between the trimmed V and J ends, which lost 2 bases and 4 bases, there was a span of 24 bases. The CDR3, as DNA: TGCAGTGCTAGACCCAGCGGAGGAGGGAACCCTTTTTACAATGAGCAGTTCTTC. Amino acids: CSARPSGGGNPFYNEQFF.

This clonotype occurred many times. The genes are TRBV20-1 and TRBJ2-5; 15 nucleotides align to TRBD2. The CDR3 runs to 15 residues. Germline loops: CDR1 DFQATT, CDR2 SNEGSKA (reference sequence). Losses at the gene ends were 5 bases for V and 5 bases for J; bases not matched to a gene: 6. The CDR3, as DNA: TGCAGTGCTGGACTAGCGGGGGGGGACCTGGAGACCCAGTACTTC. Protein product: CSAGLAGGDLETQYF.

This chain's CDR3 is CSADDQPGEQFF. CDR3 coding DNA: TGCAGTGCTGACGACCAGCCAGGTGAGCAGTTCTTC. This chain joins TRBV20-1 and TRBJ2-1; D uncertain. The germline CDR1 and CDR2 sequences are DFQATT and SNEGSKA (reference sequence). CDR3 length: 12 amino acids. V lost 5 bases and J 9 bases, leaving 14 bases between the germline ends.

This clonotype was seen repeatedly, ten times or more. V usage is TRBV20-1 and J usage is TRBJ1-2, with TRBD1 as a possible D gene (6 bases). CDR1 and CDR2 (germline): DFQATT, SNEGSKA (reference sequence). This CDR3 has 13 amino acids. Trimming left V 6 bases short and J 0 bases short, with 11 bases between. As DNA, the CDR3 is TGCAGTGCCCAAAAGGGGGCTAACTATGGCTACACCTTC. It yields the protein CSAQKGANYGYTF.

As regards this clonotype: This may stem from a read error, because a much larger clone lies one nucleotide away. The chain uses TRBV6-5 and TRBJ1-1, with D possibly matching TRBD1 (6 bases). Germline-derived CDR1 and CDR2 are MNHEY and SVGAGI. CDR3 length: 14 amino acids. The CDR3 spells CASSFQRGNTQAFF. The CDR3 DNA sequence: TGTGCCAGCAGTTTCCAAAGGGGGAACACTCAAGCTTTCTTT.

This chain joins TRBV10-3 and TRBJ2-3; TRBD2 matches at 10 bases. The ends lost 4 bases at V and 10 bases at J; junction bases unmatched: 14. Germline V lookup: CDR1 ENHRY, CDR2 SYGVKD. This CDR3 is built from 16 residues. The CDR3 region has the DNA TGTGCCATCAGTGCGGAACTAGCGGGGACGAACCACGCGCAGTATTTT. Protein: CAISAELAGTNHAQYF.

About this clonotype: A much larger clonotype is one base distant, so this may be a read error. The gene calls are TRBV7-9 and TRBJ2-5; D not resolved. This CDR3 is 11 amino acids long. CDR1 SEHNR and CDR2 FQNEAQ come from the germline V gene (reference sequence). V lost 2 bases and J 5 bases, leaving 3 bases between the germline ends. The CDR3 loop is CASSLIETQYF. In nucleotides, the CDR3 is TGTGCCAGCAGCTTAATCGAGACCCAGTACTTC.

This clonotype showed up just once. A read error may be the cause here, since a much bigger clone is one base away. The chain recombines TRBV12-3 or TRBV12-4 with TRBJ1-1; no firm D call. This CDR3 region has 11 residues. Here the CDR3 DNA reads TGTGTCAGCAGTTTAGATTTTTCAACTTTCTTT. Translation: CVSSLDFSTFF.

This clonotype has ten or more counts. The chain uses TRBV10-3 and TRBJ2-3, with a possible D match to TRBD2 (5 bases). Germline V CDR1 and CDR2: ENHRY, SYGVKD. The CDR3 spans 13 residues. Between the trimmed V and J ends, which lost 2 bases and 5 bases, there was a span of 8 bases. CDR3 coding DNA: TGTGCCATCAGTGAGGTACGGGGAGATACGCAGTATTTT. Protein sequence: CAISEVRGDTQYF.

Many counts were recorded for this clonotype. V gene TRBV5-1 combines with J gene TRBJ2-2; no firm D call. There are 15 residues in the CDR3. The germline V and J ends were trimmed by 6 bases and 0 bases, with 12 bases remaining between them. Germline CDR1 reads SGHRS; CDR2 reads YFSETQ. CDR3 in amino acids: CASNPSLANTGELFF. The CDR3 DNA reads as TGCGCCAGCAACCCATCCCTCGCGAACACCGGGGAGCTGTTTTTT.

This clonotype came up many times. The chain links TRBV20-1 to TRBJ1-2, with D perhaps matching TRBD1 (6 bases). Germline CDR1 and CDR2: DFQATT and SNEGSKA (reference sequence). V lost 0 bases to trimming and J lost 8 bases, with 22 bases between them. CDR3 length: 16 amino acids. The CDR3 DNA reads TGCAGTGCTAGAGATCGTAGGGGGGGCGGTGCGAGCGGCTACACCTTC. Translation: CSARDRRGGGASGYTF.

This clonotype came up many times. The V gene is TRBV28, the J gene TRBJ2-3, with 10 nucleotides matching TRBD2. CDR1 MDHEN and CDR2 SYDVKM come from the germline V gene. With V trimmed by 6 bases and J by 1 base, 7 bases remained unmatched. The CDR3 spans 16 residues. The CDR3 region has the DNA TGTGCCAGCAGCCGTCTAGCGGGGGTGGGCACAGATACGCAGTATTTT. Translation gives CASSRLAGVGTDTQYF.

There are many counts of this clonotype. This chain uses TRBV27 with TRBJ2-2; D uncertain. V lost 2 bases to trimming and J lost 5 bases, with 21 bases between them. The CDR3 has 18 residues. Germline loops: CDR1 MNHEY, CDR2 SMNVEV (reference sequence). The CDR3 sequence is CASSLTAATFTTTGELFF. For the CDR3, the DNA is TGTGCCAGCAGTTTAACGGCAGCGACATTTACTACTACCGGGGAGCTGTTTTTT.

This clonotype was recorded many times. V gene TRBV6-5 combines with J gene TRBJ2-7; 8 bases fit TRBD1. After removal of 0 bases from V and 1 base from J, the junction contained 8 bases not matched to a gene. CDR3 length: 17 residues. CDR1 and CDR2 from the germline V gene are MNHEY and SVGAGI. For the CDR3, the DNA is TGTGCCAGCAGTTACTCCTCCGACAGGGGTGGGTCCTACGAGCAGTACTTC. This sequence encodes CASSYSSDRGGSYEQYF.

This clonotype came up a few times. The junction shows a germline mismatch at one end, possibly a read error. The chain has TRBV20-1 and TRBJ1-2; 10 bases match TRBD1. The CDR3 contains 16 residues. The germline V gene has CDR1 DFQATT and CDR2 SNEGSKA (reference sequence). The CDR3 loop is CCARDGDRGWDYGYTF. Written as DNA, the CDR3 is TGCTGTGCTAGAGACGGGGACAGGGGATGGGACTATGGCTACACCTTC.

This clonotype was detected many times. The chain combines TRBV7-2 with TRBJ1-3; D gene unclear. The germline V and J ends were trimmed by 1 base and 3 bases, with 10 bases remaining between them. The CDR3 covers 15 residues. Germline CDR1 SGHTA, CDR2 FQGNSA. This chain's CDR3 is CASSLGLGGGNTIYF. In nucleotides, the CDR3 is TGTGCCAGCAGCTTAGGACTTGGCGGTGGAAACACCATATATTTT. Full variable domain (missing parts from reference TRBV7-2 and TRBJ1-3): GAGVSQSPSNKVTEKGKDVELRCDPISGHTALYWYRQSLGQGLEFLIYFQGNSAPDKSGLPSDRFSAERTGGSVSTLTIQRTQQEDSAVYLCASSLGLGGGNTIYFGEGSWLTVV.

Details on this clonotype: A junction end diverges from the germline sequence, so it may reflect a read error. This chain links TRBV20-1 with TRBJ2-2; D is perhaps TRBD1 (6 bases). The germline V gene has CDR1 DFQATT and CDR2 SNEGSKA (reference sequence). This CDR3 spans 15 amino acids. CDR3 nucleotide sequence: TGCAGTGCTAGAGTACAGGGTCACAACACCGGGGAGCCGTTTTTT. Its translation is CSARVQGHNTGEPFF.

This clonotype was seen only a few times. The J gene is TRBJ2-3, the V gene TRBV28, with D perhaps being TRBD1 or TRBD2 (5 bases each). V shed 5 bases and J shed 6 bases, with 18 bases lying between them. The CDR3 runs to 15 residues. Germline CDR1 and CDR2: MDHEN and SYDVKM. The CDR3 sequence is CASSTGTSRRDTQYF. CDR3 bases: TGTGCCAGCAGTACCGGGACGTCAAGGAGGGATACGCAGTATTTT.

Many counts were recorded for this clonotype. The gene calls are TRBV5-1 and TRBJ2-5; D unresolved. V lost 3 bases to trimming and J lost 1 base, with 16 bases between them. Germline V gene data show CDR1 as SGHRS and CDR2 as YFSETQ. The length of the CDR3 is 16 residues. The CDR3 DNA sequence: TGCGCCAGCAGCTCCCTACTTGCCCTTTCCCAAGAGACCCAGTACTTC. It is translated as CASSSLLALSQETQYF.